The 23 T cell receptor beta chains in this list originate from one sample, sequenced in a study of cytomegalovirus exposure and HLA in healthy donors. Vbeta (60) and Jbeta (13) primers were used in the PCR. Clones were read by immunoSEQ multiplex PCR, and TCRdb kept only the in-frame ones, dropping some. The data contain 90,000 to 120,000 clones, 78% of them singletons. Specimen: PBMCs. The source is a middle-aged woman in good health and CMV-seronegative.

V gene TRBV27 combines with J gene TRBJ2-7; D is ambiguous. This CDR3 spans 16 amino acids. From germline, CDR1 is MNHEY and CDR2 SMNVEV (reference sequence). V lost 2 bases to trimming and J lost 3 bases, with 17 bases between them. CDR3 residues: CASSLNRASSGYEQYF. The CDR3, as DNA: TGTGCCAGCAGTTTAAATCGAGCGTCGAGTGGCTACGAGCAGTACTTC.

The chain carries TRBV11-3 and TRBJ2-1; TRBD2 matches 11 bases. Germline V gene data show CDR1 as SGHNT and CDR2 as YENEEA. The J segment lost 6 bases and the V segment lost 1 base, leaving 5 bases of the junction unmatched. This CDR3 has 16 residues. The CDR3 is CASSLVSSGRPNEQFF. CDR3 coding DNA: TGTGCCAGCAGCTTAGTTTCTAGCGGGAGGCCCAATGAGCAGTTCTTC.

The chain combines TRBV2 with TRBJ1-1; D remains unclear. This CDR3 has 15 amino acids. Looked up from germline, CDR1 is SNHLY and CDR2 is FYNNEI. Trimming removed 7 bases from V and 1 base from J, with 16 bases in between. CDR3 in DNA: TGTGCCAGCACCTATGCACGGGGTGGGAACACTGAAGCTTTCTTT. The encoded protein is CASTYARGGNTEAFF.

The chain is built from TRBV27 and TRBJ1-5; unclear D gene. This CDR3 is 9 amino acids long. Trimming pared 5 bases from V and 11 bases from J, leaving 4 bases between. Germline V CDR1 and CDR2: MNHEY, SMNVEV (reference sequence). In DNA form, the CDR3 reads TGTGCCAGCAGTCCCGCCCAGCATTTT. It encodes CASSPAQHF.

J is TRBJ1-1 and V is TRBV5-6; tentative D call: TRBD1 (5 bases). V lost 4 bases and J lost 8, with 15 bases in between. Looked up from germline, CDR1 is SGHDT and CDR2 is YYEEEE. This CDR3 spans 13 amino acids. The CDR3 bases are TGTGCCAGCAGCCAACAGGTAAAGGGGGAAGCTTTCTTT. Translated, it gives CASSQQVKGEAFF. The complete variable domain, with remaining parts taken from reference TRBV5-6 and TRBJ1-1, reads DAGVTQSPTHLIKTRGQQVTLRCSPKSGHDTVSWYQQALGQGPQFIFQYYEEEERQRGNFPDRFSGHQFPNYSSELNVNALLLGDSALYLCASSQQVKGEAFFGQGTRLTVV.

This clone was seen a single time. In nucleotides, the CDR3 is TGTGCCAGCAGCTACCTAAACACTGAAGCTTTCTTT. Amino acid sequence: CASSYLNTEAFF. V and J are TRBV7-9 and TRBJ1-1; no definite D call. Trimming stripped 4 bases from V and 2 bases from J, with 5 bases between. The CDR3 is 12 residues long. Germline V gene lookup returns CDR1 SEHNR and CDR2 FQNEAQ (reference sequence).

This clone showed up just once. The chain recombines TRBV28 with TRBJ2-2; 8 bases are a match to TRBD1. This CDR3 contains 15 residues. Germline loops: CDR1 MDHEN, CDR2 SYDVKM. The junction had 1 base not matched to a gene; V was cut back by 4 bases and J by 0 bases. In nucleotides, the CDR3 is TGTGCCAGCAGTTGGACAGGGCCGAACACCGGGGAGCTGTTTTTT. Protein sequence: CASSWTGPNTGELFF.

The genes are TRBV4-1 and TRBJ2-3; 9 bases fit TRBD2. The CDR3 totals 16 residues. Trimming removed 2 bases from V and 1 base from J; junction bases left unmatched: 4. Germline CDR1 MGHRA, CDR2 YSYEKL. The DNA for the CDR3 is TGCGCCAGCAGCCAACAGGGGACTAGCCGCACAGATACGCAGTATTTT. Its protein is CASSQQGTSRTDTQYF.

The J gene is TRBJ1-4, the V gene TRBV9, with 9 bases matching TRBD1. The V and J ends lost 3 bases and 8 bases, in that order; junction bases with no gene match: 2. The CDR3 has 13 residues. Germline CDR1 and CDR2: SGDLS and YYNGEE. The CDR3 DNA follows: TGTGCCAGCAGCGAGGACAGGGGCGAAAAACTGTTTTTT. This codes for CASSEDRGEKLFF.

This sequence joins TRBV7-2 and TRBJ1-5; D is unclear. V lost 5 bases to trimming and J lost 2 bases, with 16 bases between them. CDR3 length equals 16 residues. CDR1 is SGHTA and CDR2 is FQGNSA in the germline V gene. The DNA of the CDR3 is TGTGCCAGCAGCCCGGAGCGGGTATGGGGCAATCAGCCCCAGCATTTT. Translation: CASSPERVWGNQPQHF.

V gene TRBV30 combines with J gene TRBJ2-5; the match to TRBD2 covers 9 bases. Germline V gene data show CDR1 as GTSNPN and CDR2 as SVGIG (reference sequence). The CDR3 runs 15 residues. The J segment lost 2 bases and the V segment lost 2 bases, leaving 6 bases of the junction unmatched. CDR3 nucleotide sequence: TGTGCCTGGAGTAGGGTTAGCGGGAGACAAGAGACCCAGTACTTC. Amino acids: CAWSRVSGRQETQYF.

The gene calls are TRBV4-2 and TRBJ1-2, with 9 bases fitting TRBD1. V was pared by 0 bases and J by 10 bases, with 18 bases of the junction left unmatched. Germline CDR1 reads LGHNA; CDR2 reads YNFKEQ. CDR3 length: 18 amino acids. CDR3 DNA: TGTGCCAGCAGCCAAGACTGGCCCGCCGGGACAGGGCAGGGGGACTACACCTTC. It encodes CASSQDWPAGTGQGDYTF.

The chain joins TRBV29-1 to TRBJ2-7; tentative D call: TRBD1 (6 bases). This CDR3 spans 12 amino acids. Germline V gene sequence: CDR1 SQVTM, CDR2 ANQGSEA. Trimming cost V 7 bases and J 0 bases, with 10 bases left between them. The CDR3 sequence is CSASDSSYEQYF. CDR3 coding DNA: TGCAGCGCCTCGGACAGCTCCTACGAGCAGTACTTC.

The chain's CDR3 is CASKPGQGGDEQFF. Here the CDR3 DNA reads TGTGCCAGCAAACCGGGACAGGGAGGGGATGAGCAGTTCTTC. V gene TRBV25-1 combines with J gene TRBJ2-1, with 9 bases lining up with TRBD1. The V gene end was trimmed by 7 bases and the J gene end by 8 bases; junction bases not matched to a gene: 9. The CDR3 spans 14 residues. In germline, CDR1 is MGHDK, CDR2 SYGVNS.

The V and J genes are TRBV30 and TRBJ1-1, with 10 positions matching TRBD1. After removal of 3 bases from V and 6 bases from J, the junction contained 4 bases not matched to a gene. Germline V gene lookup returns CDR1 GTSNPN and CDR2 SVGIG (reference sequence). This CDR3 spans 13 amino acids. CDR3: CAWRGQGFSEAFF. The CDR3 DNA is TGTGCCTGGAGGGGACAGGGGTTCTCTGAAGCTTTCTTT.

A single count supports this clone. J is TRBJ2-1 and V is TRBV27, with D maybe TRBD1 (6 bases). V lost 6 bases and J lost 4, with 19 bases in between. This CDR3 comprises 16 residues. Germline V gives CDR1 MNHEY, CDR2 SMNVEV (reference sequence). This CDR3 is CASSLSGTYRYNEQFF. In nucleotides, the CDR3 is TGTGCCAGCAGCTTGTCGGGGACATATCGATACAATGAGCAGTTCTTC.

This chain joins TRBV5-6 and TRBJ1-2, with 8 bases aligning to TRBD1. Germline V gives CDR1 SGHDT, CDR2 YYEEEE. This CDR3 has 13 amino acids. With 0 bases clipped from V and 8 bases from J, the junction kept 3 bases outside the gene matches. CDR3 protein: CASSLGTGSGYTF. The CDR3 DNA follows: TGTGCCAGCAGCTTGGGGACAGGGAGCGGCTACACCTTC.

The chain recombines TRBV27 with TRBJ2-7, with a weak D call TRBD1 (6 bases). CDR1 MNHEY and CDR2 SMNVEV come from the germline V gene (reference sequence). This CDR3 has 14 amino acids. The ends were cut back, 1 base at V and 2 bases at J, with 9 bases in the middle. CDR3 in DNA: TGTGCCAGCAGTTTATTGACAGGTCCCTACGAGCAGTACTTC. Translation gives CASSLLTGPYEQYF.

This clone has just a few counts. The V and J genes are TRBV5-4 and TRBJ2-7, with 8 positions matching TRBD1. Germline V lookup: CDR1 SGHNT, CDR2 YYREEE (reference sequence). CDR3 length: 12 amino acids. V was pared by 3 bases and J by 12 bases, with 8 bases of the junction left unmatched. CDR3 bases: TGTGCCAGCAGCTCCGGGACAGGCGTTTGGTACTTC. Translating it yields CASSSGTGVWYF. The full variable domain, its missing parts supplied by reference TRBV5-4 and TRBJ2-7, is ETGVTQSPTHLIKTRGQQVTLRCSSQSGHNTVSWYQQALGQGPQFIFQYYREEENGRGNFPPRFSGLQFPNYSSELNVNALELDDSALYLCASSSGTGVWYFGPGTRLTVT.

This chain links TRBV4-3 with TRBJ2-3; tentatively, D is TRBD2 (6 bases). Germline V gene lookup returns CDR1 LGHNA and CDR2 YSLEER. This CDR3 comprises 20 residues. V lost 3 bases, J lost 2 bases, and 27 bases lay in between. CDR3 DNA: TGCGCCAGCAGCCAGGGAACCCGTCGGAACTGGGGACTTTACACAGATACGCAGTATTTT. This sequence encodes CASSQGTRRNWGLYTDTQYF.

The chain has TRBV30 and TRBJ2-5, with 7 bases that match TRBD1. The CDR3 spans 13 residues. J was trimmed by 9 bases and V by 7 bases; bases with no gene match: 14. Germline CDR1 is GTSNPN and CDR2 is SVGIG (reference sequence). The CDR3 is CASGQTQEKAQYF. The CDR3 nucleotides read TGTGCCTCGGGACAGACCCAAGAGAAGGCCCAGTACTTC.

This chain joins TRBV11-3 and TRBJ2-3; TRBD2 agrees at 8 bases. The CDR3 is made up of 14 amino acids. The germline gives CDR1 SGHNT, CDR2 YENEEA. The V gene end was trimmed by 5 bases and the J gene end by 4 bases; junction bases not matched to a gene: 5. CDR3 sequence: CASSHGLAPDTQYF. The CDR3 DNA reads as TGTGCCAGCAGCCACGGACTAGCCCCAGATACGCAGTATTTT.

This chain links TRBV28 with TRBJ1-4; 11 bases align to TRBD1. With 4 bases clipped from V and 6 bases from J, the junction kept 19 bases outside the gene matches. The CDR3 spans 20 residues. Germline values: CDR1 MDHEN, CDR2 SYDVKM. The CDR3 loop reads CASSSTRVGQGVSQDEKLFF. For the CDR3, the DNA is TGTGCCAGCAGTTCCACCCGGGTGGGACAGGGGGTTAGTCAGGATGAAAAACTGTTTTTT.